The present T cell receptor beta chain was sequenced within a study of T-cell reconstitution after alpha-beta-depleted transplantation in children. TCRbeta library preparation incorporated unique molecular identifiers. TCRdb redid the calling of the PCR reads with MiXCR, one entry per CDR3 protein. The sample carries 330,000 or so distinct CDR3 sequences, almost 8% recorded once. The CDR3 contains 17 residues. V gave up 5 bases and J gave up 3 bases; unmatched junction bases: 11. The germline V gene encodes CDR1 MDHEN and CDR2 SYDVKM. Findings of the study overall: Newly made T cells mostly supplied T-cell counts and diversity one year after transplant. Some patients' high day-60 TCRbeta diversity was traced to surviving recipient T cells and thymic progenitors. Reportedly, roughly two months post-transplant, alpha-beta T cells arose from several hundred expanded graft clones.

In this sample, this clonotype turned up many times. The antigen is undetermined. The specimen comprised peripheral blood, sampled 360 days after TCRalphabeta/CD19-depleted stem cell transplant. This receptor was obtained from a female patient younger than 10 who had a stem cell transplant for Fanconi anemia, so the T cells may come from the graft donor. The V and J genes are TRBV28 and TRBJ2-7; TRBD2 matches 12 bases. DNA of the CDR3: TGTGCCAGCAGTGCGATCCCTAGCGGGAGGGCCAACTACGAGCAGTACTTC. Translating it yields CASSAIPSGRANYEQYF.